This T cell receptor beta chain was identified in a study of blood T cell repertoires in COVID-19. Clones were read by immunoSEQ multiplex PCR, and TCRdb kept only the in-frame ones, dropping some. The sample lists roughly 230,000 clones, approximately 80% seen once, with approximately 10% in the top ten. The CDR3 spans 13 residues. The germline V gene has CDR1 GTSNPN and CDR2 SVGIG (reference sequence). V lost 3 bases and J lost 5; bases outside the gene matches: 4. Sequencing was performed on peripheral blood. V usage is TRBV30 and J usage is TRBJ1-5, with 7 bases identical to TRBD1. The clonotype comes from a woman of 80 years or more with COVID-19, enrolled during active disease. Here the CDR3 reads CAWSTGVHQPQHF. As DNA, the CDR3 is TGTGCCTGGAGCACAGGGGTCCATCAGCCCCAGCATTTT.